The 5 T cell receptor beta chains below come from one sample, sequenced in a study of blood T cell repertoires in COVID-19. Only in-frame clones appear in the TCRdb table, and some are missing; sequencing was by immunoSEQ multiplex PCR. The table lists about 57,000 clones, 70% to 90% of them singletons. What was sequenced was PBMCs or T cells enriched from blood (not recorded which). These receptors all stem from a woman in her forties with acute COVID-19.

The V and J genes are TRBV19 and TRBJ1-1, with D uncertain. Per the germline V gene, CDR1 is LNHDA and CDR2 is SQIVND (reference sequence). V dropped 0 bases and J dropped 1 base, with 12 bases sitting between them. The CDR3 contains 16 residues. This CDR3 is CASSIDFRRENTEAFF. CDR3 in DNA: TGTGCCAGTAGTATAGATTTCAGACGGGAGAACACTGAAGCTTTCTTT.

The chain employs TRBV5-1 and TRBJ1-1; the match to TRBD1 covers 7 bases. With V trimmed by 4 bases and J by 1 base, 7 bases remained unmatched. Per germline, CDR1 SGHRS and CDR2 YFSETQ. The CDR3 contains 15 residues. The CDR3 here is CASSRNGQANTEAFF. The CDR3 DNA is TGCGCCAGCAGCAGAAATGGACAGGCGAACACTGAAGCTTTCTTT.

This chain's CDR3 is CASSPSGEKTQYF. In nucleotides, the CDR3 is TGTGCCAGCTCACCATCCGGGGAAAAGACCCAGTACTTC. The chain joins TRBV18 to TRBJ2-5; D might be TRBD2 (5 bases). With 2 bases removed from V and 6 bases from J, the gap between germline ends came to 10 bases. The CDR3 consists of 13 residues. Germline V gives CDR1 KGHSH, CDR2 LQKENI.

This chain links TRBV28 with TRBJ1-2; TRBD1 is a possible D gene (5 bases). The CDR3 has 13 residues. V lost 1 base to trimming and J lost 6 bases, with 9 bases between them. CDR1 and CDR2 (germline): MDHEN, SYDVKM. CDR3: CASSLLGVDGYTF. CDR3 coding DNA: TGTGCCAGCAGTTTATTAGGGGTAGATGGCTACACCTTC.

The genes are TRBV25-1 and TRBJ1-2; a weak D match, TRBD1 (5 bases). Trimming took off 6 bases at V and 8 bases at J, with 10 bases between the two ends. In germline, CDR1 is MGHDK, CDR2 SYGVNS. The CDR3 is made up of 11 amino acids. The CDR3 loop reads CASSPGKGYTF. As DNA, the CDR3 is TGTGCCAGCAGCCCAGGGAAGGGCTACACCTTC.